The 2 T cell receptor beta chains below all came from one sample that was sequenced in a study of cytomegalovirus exposure and HLA in healthy donors. The study ran its PCR with 60 Vbeta and 13 Jbeta primers. Sequencing used immunoSEQ multiplex PCR; TCRdb keeps in-frame clones, though not all of them. The sample includes some 200,000 clones, over 70% of them seen just once. The sample comprised PBMCs. These receptor sequences come from a woman in her twenties or thirties in good health and CMV-seronegative.

The V gene is TRBV9, the J gene TRBJ1-1; D is possibly TRBD1 (5 bases). Germline V gene sequence: CDR1 SGDLS, CDR2 YYNGEE. V was trimmed by 2 bases and J by 4 bases, leaving 12 bases between them. This CDR3 has 14 amino acids. CDR3 nucleotides: TGTGCCAGCAGCGTCGGGAGGGGAGGCACTGAAGCTTTCTTT. It is translated as CASSVGRGGTEAFF.

The gene calls are TRBV7-2 and TRBJ1-3; D remains unclear. V was clipped by 0 bases and J by 0 bases, with 6 bases between them. CDR1 is SGHTA, CDR2 FQGNSA, per germline. The CDR3 has 15 residues. The CDR3 nucleotides are TGTGCCAGCAGCTTAGCGGCGGACTCTGGAAACACCATATATTTT. It encodes CASSLAADSGNTIYF.